The 16 T cell receptor beta chains listed next were all sequenced from one sample in a study of preoperative IRX-2 immunotherapy in early breast cancer. TCRdb's copy holds only in-frame clones and misses some; the assay was immunoSEQ multiplex PCR. The table lists approximately 96,000 clones, 86% of them singletons, with roughly 1.9% in the top ten. The treatment here: preoperative locoregional IRX-2 cytokine immunotherapy. This specimen consisted of tumor tissue, obtained after IRX-2 immunotherapy. The receptors stem from a human donor with breast cancer.

This chain uses TRBV18 with TRBJ1-6, with 10 bases identical to TRBD1. Germline V gene data show CDR1 as KGHSH and CDR2 as LQKENI. The trim removed 5 bases at V and 7 bases at J, leaving 2 bases unmatched. The CDR3 has 14 amino acids. The CDR3, as DNA: TGTGCCAGCTCAGGGACAGGGGACAATTCACCCCTCCACTTT. This codes for CASSGTGDNSPLHF. The whole variable domain, remainder taken from reference TRBV18 and TRBJ1-6, is NAGVMQNPRHLVRRRGQEARLRCSPMKGHSHVYWYRQLPEEGLKFMVYLQKENIIDESGMPKERFSAEFPKEGPSILRIQQVVRGDSAAYFCASSGTGDNSPLHFGNGTRLTVT.

The J gene is TRBJ1-6, the V gene TRBV6-8, with a weak D call TRBD1 (5 bases). This CDR3 is built from 18 residues. V was pared by 0 bases and J by 4 bases, with 16 bases between. CDR1 and CDR2 from the germline V gene are MNHGY and SAAAGT. The CDR3 protein is CASSYSLSRGSYNSPLHF. The CDR3 DNA reads TGTGCCAGCAGTTACTCTCTGTCAAGGGGTTCTTATAATTCACCCCTCCACTTT.

The V call is TRBV5-1, the J call TRBJ1-1; 8 nucleotides agree with TRBD1. CDR3 size: 14 residues. The V segment lost 3 bases and the J segment 4 bases; nucleotides outside the gene matches: 5. Germline loops: CDR1 SGHRS, CDR2 YFSETQ. The CDR3 reads CASSSGTGGTEAFF. CDR3 coding DNA: TGCGCCAGCAGCTCCGGGACAGGTGGCACTGAAGCTTTCTTT.

The V and J genes are TRBV15 and TRBJ1-1; 7 nucleotides match TRBD1. J was trimmed by 1 base and V by 1 base; bases with no gene match: 6. The CDR3 has 16 residues. Germline loops: CDR1 LNHNV, CDR2 YYDKDF (reference sequence). CDR3 sequence: CATSRVLQGPNTEAFF. In DNA, the CDR3 is TGTGCCACCAGCAGAGTACTACAGGGGCCGAACACTGAAGCTTTCTTT.

V and J are TRBV19 and TRBJ2-7; D gene ambiguous. The CDR3 consists of 13 residues. CDR1 is LNHDA and CDR2 is SQIVND in the germline V gene (reference sequence). The V gene lost 9 bases and the J gene lost 0 bases, with 12 bases spanning the gap. For the CDR3, the DNA is TGTGCCAGGGAACGGTTCTACTCCTACGAGCAGTACTTC. The encoded protein is CARERFYSYEQYF.

The chain has TRBV5-1 and TRBJ2-1; 9 bases fit TRBD2. The ends lost 0 bases at V and 8 bases at J; junction bases unmatched: 9. Germline loops: CDR1 SGHRS, CDR2 YFSETQ. The CDR3 runs 16 residues. CDR3: CASSLVPSGNSDEQFF. CDR3 bases: TGCGCCAGCAGCTTGGTACCTAGCGGGAACTCCGATGAGCAGTTCTTC.

This chain connects TRBV1 to TRBJ2-7; TRBD1 is taken as the D call from the table, unchecked against the DNA. TRBV1 is a pseudogene. This CDR3 comprises 14 residues. CDR3 nucleotides: TGCGCCAGCAGCCAAGACAGGGTTGGCCACGAGCAGTACTTC. It codes for CASSQDRVGHEQYF.

The V call is TRBV2, the J call TRBJ2-7, with TRBD2 matching 11 bases. V was pared by 6 bases and J by 3 bases, with 4 bases of the junction left unmatched. This CDR3 contains 14 residues. Per the germline V gene, CDR1 is SNHLY and CDR2 is FYNNEI. CDR3 amino acids: CASRATSGSYEQYF. The CDR3 DNA sequence: TGTGCCAGCAGAGCAACTAGCGGGAGCTACGAGCAGTACTTC. The full variable domain, its missing parts supplied by reference TRBV2 and TRBJ2-7, is EPEVTQTPSHQVTQMGQEVILRCVPISNHLYFYWYRQILGQKVEFLVSFYNNEISEKSEIFDDQFSVERPDGSNFTLKIRSTKLEDSAMYFCASRATSGSYEQYFGPGTRLTVT.

The chain employs TRBV11-3 and TRBJ1-6, with TRBD1 matching over 8 bases. The CDR3 is 15 amino acids. CDR1 and CDR2 from the germline V gene are SGHNT and YENEEA. The trim removed 5 bases at V and 5 bases at J, leaving 5 bases unmatched. The CDR3 coding sequence is TGTGCCAGCAGCCCCCAGGGGGCGGATAATTCACCCCTCCACTTT. Its translation: CASSPQGADNSPLHF.

The CDR3 DNA sequence: TGTGCCAGTAGGGCAGGAGGGACGAACACTGAAGCTTTCTTT. Translating gives CASRAGGTNTEAFF. The rearrangement joins TRBV19 to TRBJ1-1, with TRBD1 as a possible D gene (5 bases). Germline loops: CDR1 LNHDA, CDR2 SQIVND (reference sequence). The CDR3 consists of 14 residues. V was shortened by 6 bases and J by 1 base, with 12 bases between the two germline ends.

The genes are TRBV5-1 and TRBJ1-4, with D possibly matching TRBD1 (6 bases). V dropped 2 bases and J dropped 5 bases, with 13 bases sitting between them. This CDR3 has 15 amino acids. Germline values: CDR1 SGHRS, CDR2 YFSETQ. The chain's CDR3 is CASSFDGTWNEKLFF. CDR3 DNA: TGCGCCAGCAGCTTCGACGGGACATGGAATGAAAAACTGTTTTTT. The variable domain in full, with the rest retrieved from reference TRBV5-1 and TRBJ1-4, is KAGVTQTPRYLIKTRGQQVTLSCSPISGHRSVSWYQQTPGQGLQFLFEYFSETQRNKGNFPGRFSGRQFSNSRSEMNVSTLELGDSALYLCASSFDGTWNEKLFFGSGTQLSVL.

J is TRBJ2-3 and V is TRBV11-3, with D unclear. In germline, CDR1 is SGHNT, CDR2 YENEEA. This CDR3 has 14 residues. Trimming shortened V by 5 bases and J by 0 bases, and 9 bases separated the two germline ends. Here the CDR3 reads CASSPTISTDTQYF. CDR3 DNA: TGTGCCAGCAGCCCCACCATTAGCACAGATACGCAGTATTTT.

This clone has a single count. The rearrangement uses TRBV19 and TRBJ2-1, with a weak D call TRBD2 (6 bases). The CDR3 covers 18 residues. Trimming pared 5 bases from V and 6 bases from J, leaving 26 bases between. Germline V gene lookup returns CDR1 LNHDA and CDR2 SQIVND (reference sequence). The CDR3 region is CASSAPIKTPPGSNEQFF. CDR3 sequence (DNA): TGTGCCAGTAGTGCCCCGATTAAGACCCCGCCCGGGAGCAATGAGCAGTTCTTC.

This clone showed up just a few times. The chain employs TRBV28 and TRBJ2-7; 7 bases are a match to TRBD1. The CDR3 has 13 amino acids. Losses at the gene ends were 2 bases for V and 4 bases for J; bases not matched to a gene: 2. Germline V gene lookup returns CDR1 MDHEN and CDR2 SYDVKM. The CDR3 here is CASSLRGRYEQYF. Written as DNA, the CDR3 is TGTGCCAGCAGTTTAAGGGGGCGGTACGAGCAGTACTTC.

J is TRBJ2-1 and V is TRBV5-1; 11 positions match TRBD2. Losses at the gene ends were 5 bases for V and 3 bases for J; bases not matched to a gene: 10. Germline V gene data show CDR1 as SGHRS and CDR2 as YFSETQ. This CDR3 spans 17 amino acids. DNA for the CDR3: TGCGCCAGCAGTACTAGCGGGGGCCGCCCAGACTACAATGAGCAGTTCTTC. It translates to CASSTSGGRPDYNEQFF.

This clone was recorded a few times. J is TRBJ2-5 and V is TRBV5-1; TRBD2 agrees at 9 bases. Germline V gene data show CDR1 as SGHRS and CDR2 as YFSETQ. The CDR3 spans 15 residues. Unmatched junction bases numbered 6, after V lost 2 bases and J lost 4 bases. The CDR3 DNA reads as TGCGCCAGCAGCTTTAGCGGGGGAGCCGGAGAGACCCAGTACTTC. This gives the protein CASSFSGGAGETQYF.